Following are 32 T cell receptor beta chains from one sample sequenced in a study of blood T cell repertoires in COVID-19. Profiling relied on immunoSEQ multiplex PCR, and the TCRdb table lists in-frame clones only, not all of them. The sample holds about 140,000 clones, less than 85% seen once. The sample consisted of peripheral blood. These receptors were obtained from a human donor in a cohort sampled during active COVID-19.

The chain is built from TRBV5-5 and TRBJ1-2; D remains unclear. The CDR3 spans 13 residues. Germline assignment: CDR1 SGHKS and CDR2 YYEKEE (reference sequence). Trimming cost V 3 bases and J 8 bases, with 14 bases left between them. The CDR3 sequence is CASSSRPHGGYTF. In DNA, the CDR3 is TGTGCCAGCAGCTCCCGTCCCCACGGGGGCTACACCTTC.

V is TRBV21-1 and J is TRBJ2-2; TRBD2 reflects the table's D call only, with no check against the DNA. TRBV21-1 is an annotated pseudogene. CDR3 length equals 16 residues. For the CDR3, the DNA is TGTGCCAGCACCTTAGCGGGGGGGCCGAACACCGGGGAGCTGTTTTTT. Protein: CASTLAGGPNTGELFF.

In this sample, this clone turned up a few times. The chain uses TRBV27 and TRBJ2-5; the D gene is possibly TRBD2 (6 bases). Germline values: CDR1 MNHEY, CDR2 SMNVEV (reference sequence). V dropped 2 bases and J dropped 1 base, with 17 bases sitting between them. This CDR3 comprises 17 residues. The CDR3 DNA follows: TGTGCCAGCAGTTTAATGGGGGACTGGAGGTCCCAAGAGACCCAGTACTTC. Protein sequence: CASSLMGDWRSQETQYF.

The rearrangement uses TRBV2 and TRBJ1-2; 10 nucleotides align to TRBD1. Germline V gene lookup returns CDR1 SNHLY and CDR2 FYNNEI. There are 15 residues in the CDR3. V lost 5 bases, J lost 9 bases, and 12 bases stayed unmatched. DNA for the CDR3: TGTGCCAGCAGTAGAACCGGGACAGGGGTGAGCAGCTACACCTTC. Protein sequence: CASSRTGTGVSSYTF.

V gene TRBV5-5 combines with J gene TRBJ2-3; tentatively, D is TRBD1 (6 bases). Germline CDR1 is SGHKS and CDR2 is YYEKEE (reference sequence). The ends were cut back, 1 base at V and 0 bases at J, with 9 bases in the middle. This CDR3 region has 15 residues. The CDR3 loop reads CASSLRGSSTDTQYF. DNA of the CDR3: TGTGCCAGCAGCTTGAGGGGGTCTAGCACAGATACGCAGTATTTT.

This sequence joins TRBV7-6 and TRBJ2-5, with TRBD2 matching 7 bases. The trim removed 1 base at V and 5 bases at J, leaving 10 bases unmatched. The CDR3 contains 16 residues. Germline V gene lookup returns CDR1 SGHVS and CDR2 FNYEAQ. CDR3 region: CASSLERGGSQETQYF. CDR3 DNA sequence: TGTGCCAGCAGCTTAGAGCGGGGAGGGAGTCAGGAGACCCAGTACTTC.

The chain's CDR3 is CASSLSWDTGEETQYF. CDR3 nucleotides: TGCGCCAGCAGCCTAAGTTGGGACACCGGGGAGGAGACCCAGTACTTC. The rearrangement joins TRBV4-3 to TRBJ2-5; D may be TRBD1 (6 bases). Germline V gene sequence: CDR1 LGHNA, CDR2 YSLEER. This CDR3 has 16 amino acids. The V gene lost 4 bases and the J gene lost 5 bases, with 20 bases spanning the gap.

The chain joins TRBV7-9 to TRBJ2-5; D perhaps matches TRBD2 (6 bases). Germline V gene sequence: CDR1 SEHNR, CDR2 FQNEAQ (reference sequence). CDR3 length: 12 amino acids. The germline V and J ends were trimmed by 5 bases and 4 bases, with 8 bases remaining between them. The CDR3 protein is CASSTAGETQYF. CDR3 coding DNA: TGTGCCAGCAGCACAGCGGGAGAGACCCAGTACTTC.

The rearrangement joins TRBV5-1 to TRBJ2-7, with D possibly TRBD1 on 6 matching bases. V lost 1 base and J lost 2, with 13 bases in between. CDR1 and CDR2 (germline): SGHRS, YFSETQ. This CDR3 has 15 residues. DNA of the CDR3: TGCGCCAGCAGCTTGAATTCGGACAGAGCCTACGAGCAGTACTTC. It specifies CASSLNSDRAYEQYF. The full variable domain, completed using reference TRBV5-1 and TRBJ2-7, is KAGVTQTPRYLIKTRGQQVTLSCSPISGHRSVSWYQQTPGQGLQFLFEYFSETQRNKGNFPGRFSGRQFSNSRSEMNVSTLELGDSALYLCASSLNSDRAYEQYFGPGTRLTVT.

The sample holds a few counts of this clone. V gene TRBV9 combines with J gene TRBJ2-1; 9 bases align to TRBD1. Trimming removed 3 bases from V and 2 bases from J; junction bases left unmatched: 12. Germline-derived CDR1 and CDR2 are SGDLS and YYNGEE. CDR3 length: 18 residues. CDR3 in amino acids: CASSDSRDRVLPYNEQFF. The CDR3 DNA reads TGTGCCAGCAGCGACAGCCGGGACAGGGTACTTCCCTACAATGAGCAGTTCTTC.

This clone was seen just once. The DNA of the CDR3 is TGTGCCAGTAGCCAGACAGGGTGGAACAATCAGCCCCAGCATTTT. It codes for CASSQTGWNNQPQHF. This chain connects TRBV19 to TRBJ1-5, with 7 bases identical to TRBD1. There are 15 residues in the CDR3. With V trimmed by 6 bases and J by 3 bases, 8 bases remained unmatched. The germline gives CDR1 LNHDA, CDR2 SQIVND (reference sequence).

The V gene is TRBV5-1, the J gene TRBJ2-3; 12 bases are shared with TRBD2. The V gene's germline CDR1 is SGHRS and CDR2 YFSETQ. The CDR3 runs to 14 residues. J was trimmed by 4 bases and V by 7 bases; bases with no gene match: 4. The chain's CDR3 is CASLAGGNSDTQYF. The DNA for the CDR3 is TGCGCCAGCCTAGCGGGGGGGAACTCAGATACGCAGTATTTT.

The chain carries TRBV9 and TRBJ2-1; D possibly corresponds to TRBD1 (6 bases). The germline V and J ends were trimmed by 3 bases and 4 bases, with 23 bases remaining between them. The CDR3 loop spans 18 amino acids. Looked up from germline, CDR1 is SGDLS and CDR2 is YYNGEE. The CDR3 region is CASSARPTGTPGYNEQFF. CDR3 bases: TGTGCCAGCAGCGCTCGACCCACCGGGACACCAGGATACAATGAGCAGTTCTTC. Full variable domain (remainder filled in from reference TRBV9 and TRBJ2-1): DSGVTQTPKHLITATGQRVTLRCSPRSGDLSVYWYQQSLDQGLQFLIQYYNGEERAKGNILERFSAQQFPDLHSELNLSSLELGDSALYFCASSARPTGTPGYNEQFFGPGTRLTVL.

This clone was detected once. The chain joins TRBV12-3 or TRBV12-4 to TRBJ1-1; no clear D. The V end lost 7 bases, the J end lost 5 bases, and 8 bases lay between the germline ends. The CDR3 consists of 11 residues. The CDR3 DNA follows: TGTGCCAGCACCCCGGGGACTGAAGCTTTCTTT. Residues: CASTPGTEAFF.

The V and J genes are TRBV15 and TRBJ1-2; 8 nucleotides agree with TRBD1. CDR1 is LNHNV and CDR2 is YYDKDF in the germline V gene (reference sequence). V lost 3 bases, J lost 8 bases, and 5 bases stayed unmatched. This CDR3 is 13 amino acids long. As DNA, the CDR3 is TGTGCCACCAGCAGGGACAGGGAAAAGGGCTACACCTTC. Its translation is CATSRDREKGYTF.

This chain joins TRBV4-1 and TRBJ1-1; 8 bases are shared with TRBD1. Unmatched junction bases numbered 4, after V lost 3 bases and J lost 4 bases. The CDR3 is made up of 14 amino acids. In germline, CDR1 is MGHRA, CDR2 YSYEKL. The CDR3 loop is CASSQPTGGTEAFF. The CDR3 DNA is TGCGCCAGCAGCCAGCCAACAGGGGGCACTGAAGCTTTCTTT.

The gene calls are TRBV11-1 and TRBJ2-6; a possible D gene is TRBD1 (6 bases). Per the germline V gene, CDR1 is SGHAT and CDR2 is FQDESV (reference sequence). Trimming left V 6 bases short and J 3 bases short, with 9 bases between. CDR3 length: 14 residues. The CDR3 loop reads CASSPGVGANVLTF. The CDR3 nucleotides read TGTGCCAGCAGTCCAGGGGTTGGGGCCAACGTCCTGACTTTC. Based on the CDR3 plus reference TRBV11-1 and TRBJ2-6, the full variable domain is EAEVAQSPRYKITEKSQAVAFWCDPISGHATLYWYRQILGQGPELLVQFQDESVVDDSQLPKDRFSAERLKGVDSTLKIQPAELGDSAMYLCASSPGVGANVLTFGAGSRLTVL.

The chain couples TRBV14 to TRBJ2-7; 7 bases fit TRBD2. The V segment lost 4 bases and the J segment 4 bases; nucleotides outside the gene matches: 7. This CDR3 is 14 amino acids long. CDR1 SGHDN and CDR2 FVKESK come from the germline V gene. The CDR3 here is CASSPRGVLYEQYF. The CDR3 DNA follows: TGTGCCAGCAGCCCACGGGGGGTCTTGTACGAGCAGTACTTC.

V gene TRBV11-2 combines with J gene TRBJ1-5; TRBD1 is a possible D gene (6 bases). Between the trimmed V and J ends, which lost 5 bases and 4 bases, there was a span of 21 bases. The germline V gene has CDR1 SGHAT and CDR2 FQNNGV. The CDR3 covers 17 residues. The CDR3 nucleotides are TGTGCCAGCAGCGCCCCGTGTCAGGGGCCAAATAATCAGCCCCAGCATTTT. Residues: CASSAPCQGPNNQPQHF.

This chain links TRBV19 with TRBJ2-7; D remains ambiguous. The CDR3 spans 13 residues. Germline lookup yields CDR1 LNHDA and CDR2 SQIVND (reference sequence). V lost 1 base and J lost 7, with 11 bases in between. The CDR3 DNA follows: TGTGCCAGTAGTATAGCCCCCCGTTCTGAGCAGTACTTC. Protein: CASSIAPRSEQYF.

The gene calls are TRBV6-5 and TRBJ1-5, with 7 positions matching TRBD1. There are 15 residues in the CDR3. CDR1 is MNHEY and CDR2 is SVGAGI in the germline V gene. Germline trimming cut 6 bases from V and 4 bases from J; bases unmatched to any gene: 9. CDR3 in DNA: TGTGCCAGCAGCCGAGGGACAGAGGGAAATCAGCCCCAGCATTTT. Its protein is CASSRGTEGNQPQHF.

In DNA, the CDR3 is TGTGCCAGCAGTACCATCCAGGGATACGAGCAGTACTTC. Amino acids: CASSTIQGYEQYF. The chain recombines TRBV27 with TRBJ2-7; perhaps TRBD1 as D (5 bases). The V gene lost 5 bases and the J gene lost 4 bases, with 12 bases spanning the gap. Germline V gene sequence: CDR1 MNHEY, CDR2 SMNVEV (reference sequence). The CDR3 spans 13 residues.

The J gene is TRBJ2-5, the V gene TRBV5-8; D gene uncertain. CDR3 length: 12 residues. The V and J ends lost 2 bases and 2 bases respectively, with 4 bases between them. Looked up from germline, CDR1 is SGHTS and CDR2 is YDEGEE. The CDR3 bases are TGTGCCAGCAGCTTCCGGCAAGAGACCCAGTACTTC. Translated, it gives CASSFRQETQYF.

The rearrangement links TRBV30 to TRBJ2-5; TRBD2 agrees at 7 bases. The CDR3 length is 12 residues. In germline, CDR1 is GTSNPN, CDR2 SVGIG (reference sequence). The CDR3 loop is CAYTAGRETQYF. The DNA of the CDR3 is TGTGCTTATACAGCGGGGAGGGAGACCCAGTACTTC.

The rearrangement links TRBV7-3 to TRBJ1-2; D may be TRBD1 (5 bases). With 5 bases removed from V and 4 bases from J, the gap between germline ends came to 11 bases. The CDR3 is made up of 13 amino acids. CDR1 and CDR2 from the germline V gene are SGHTA and FQGTGA. CDR3 in amino acids: CASSPQGRYGYTF. The CDR3 DNA follows: TGTGCCAGCAGCCCCCAGGGCCGCTATGGCTACACCTTC.

Details on this clone: At the DNA level, this CDR3 is encoded by other sequences in the same sample as well. V usage is TRBV9 and J usage is TRBJ1-1, with no clear D. Trimming took off 1 base at V and 1 base at J, with 8 bases between the two ends. The CDR3 contains 14 residues. Per germline, CDR1 SGDLS and CDR2 YYNGEE. CDR3 nucleotide sequence: TGTGCCAGCAGCGTAATCGGTGGGAACACTGAAGCTTTCTTT. Protein sequence: CASSVIGGNTEAFF.

The chain recombines TRBV12-3 or TRBV12-4 with TRBJ1-2; D ambiguous. V was trimmed by 3 bases and J by 10 bases, leaving 12 bases between them. The CDR3 loop spans 12 amino acids. CDR3 amino acids: CASSLPGGIYTF. The CDR3 DNA reads as TGTGCCAGCAGTTTGCCCGGCGGGATCTACACCTTC.

V and J are TRBV5-1 and TRBJ2-7; D unresolved. This CDR3 spans 14 amino acids. Germline V gives CDR1 SGHRS, CDR2 YFSETQ. V dropped 0 bases and J dropped 0 bases, with 7 bases sitting between them. The CDR3 sequence is CASSLGPSSYEQYF. DNA for the CDR3: TGCGCCAGCAGCTTGGGCCCGAGCTCCTACGAGCAGTACTTC.

This clone was detected only once. V usage is TRBV6-5 and J usage is TRBJ2-7, with D possibly being TRBD2 (6 bases). The CDR3 is 13 amino acids. Germline CDR1 reads MNHEY; CDR2 reads SVGAGI. V gave up 10 bases and J gave up 3 bases, with 16 bases separating them. CDR3 nucleotides: TGTGCCACCCACCGGGACTCAAGCTACGAGCAGTACTTC. Protein: CATHRDSSYEQYF.

This chain links TRBV11-3 with TRBJ1-1; 11 nucleotides agree with TRBD1. Per the germline V gene, CDR1 is SGHNT and CDR2 is YENEEA. The V segment lost 6 bases and the J segment 6 bases; nucleotides outside the gene matches: 6. The CDR3 runs 14 residues. The CDR3 sequence: CASSSGQGASEAFF. CDR3 in DNA: TGTGCCAGCAGTTCCGGACAGGGGGCCTCTGAAGCTTTCTTT.

The CDR3 protein is CASSGRRGLVTDTQYF. CDR3 bases: TGTGCCAGCAGCGGCAGGCGGGGACTAGTCACAGATACGCAGTATTTT. The chain combines TRBV9 with TRBJ2-3; 8 bases are a match to TRBD2. The V and J ends lost 3 bases and 2 bases, in that order; junction bases with no gene match: 8. This CDR3 comprises 16 residues. The germline V gene has CDR1 SGDLS and CDR2 YYNGEE.

J is TRBJ2-7 and V is TRBV5-1; 8 nucleotides line up with TRBD1. V lost 4 bases, J lost 4 bases, and 10 bases stayed unmatched. Germline values: CDR1 SGHRS, CDR2 YFSETQ. This CDR3 region has 15 residues. The CDR3 spells CASSPLTGGAYEQYF. CDR3 sequence (DNA): TGCGCCAGCAGCCCCCTTACAGGGGGAGCGTACGAGCAGTACTTC.